This record looks at one TCR beta chain sequence and its context. Using immunoSEQ multiplex PCR, the repertoire was profiled, and TCRdb retains in-frame clones only, with some absent. The table has roughly 62,000 clones, about nine tenths seen once. This entry comes from a study of technical replicates of blood from several donors. Trimming took 4 bases from V and 0 from J, leaving 16 bases between them. Germline CDR1 SGHNT, CDR2 YYREEE (reference sequence). CDR3 size: 16 residues. Sequences were obtained from PBMCs. This clonotype was sampled from a human donor in good health. Some clones in this sample may be carry-over from other donors' samples. The chain recombines TRBV5-4 with TRBJ2-5; D possibly corresponds to TRBD2 (5 bases). The CDR3 DNA follows: TGTGCCAGCAGCCCCTTGGGTAGGAGGTACCAAGAGACCCAGTACTTC. This gives the protein CASSPLGRRYQETQYF.